This T cell receptor (beta chain) appears in the sequencing data of a study of beta chain features in type 1 diabetes. Study outcomes and limitations: All four CD4+ subsets from Type 1 diabetes patients carried moderately but significantly shorter TCRB CDR3s.

On this clone: What it binds is not known.

CDR3 length equals 13 residues. V lost 5 bases, J lost 0 bases, and 8 bases lay in between. Germline V gives CDR1 SGHDT, CDR2 YYEEEE. Sorted populations were all over 95% pure. The whole isolated RNA underwent reverse transcription, so sequencing captured expressed TCRB transcripts. Sequenced by immunoSEQ multiplex PCR; TCRdb stores in-frame clones only, minus some. Of more than 95,000 clones listed, roughly 17% were seen once; the top ten hold roughly 2.5%. Sequenced sample: central memory CD4+ T cells from blood. This receptor was taken from a man aged 18 to 30 with type 1 diabetes. The gene calls are TRBV5-6 and TRBJ1-1, with a tentative D call TRBD1 (5 bases). The CDR3 sequence is CASRRTMNTEAFF. The CDR3 region has the DNA TGTGCCAGCAGACGGACAATGAACACTGAAGCTTTCTTT.